These T cell receptor beta chains were read from a single sample in a study of shared clonotypes between healthy human individuals. Sequenced by immunoSEQ multiplex PCR; TCRdb stores in-frame clones only, minus some. The data hold approximately 2,200,000 clones, with roughly 91% observed a single time. The sample taken for sequencing was naive CD8+ T cells from PBMCs. These receptors were obtained from a man between 18 and 29 years old in good health. Some clones in this sample may be carry-over from other donors' samples. CDR3s include the opening cysteine and the closing phenylalanine or tryptophan. The order of the fields is J gene, D gene, clone size, V gene, CDR3 protein, CDR3 DNA. The D gene is left open where the match is weak. Clone size is shown for a subset of rows, as once, few, many or a class of expanded clone.

TRBJ2-3 NA NA TRBV7-9 CASSLDGTDTQYF TGTGCCAGCAGCTTAGATGGCACAGATACGCAGTATTTT
TRBJ2-7 TRBD1 NA TRBV6-1 CASSEYRTGVPSYEQYF TGTGCCAGCAGTGAGTACCGGACAGGAGTACCCTCCTACGAGCAGTACTTC
TRBJ2-7 TRBD1 NA TRBV27 CASSPSQGERLSYEQYF TGTGCCAGCAGCCCTTCTCAGGGGGAAAGACTCTCCTACGAGCAGTACTTC
TRBJ2-7 NA NA TRBV11-2 CASRKGLTYEQYF TGTGCCAGCAGGAAGGGGCTAACCTACGAGCAGTACTTC
TRBJ1-1 NA NA TRBV30 CAWSYRETLGAFF TGTGCCTGGAGTTACAGGGAAACTCTAGGAGCTTTCTTT
TRBJ2-1 TRBD2 NA TRBV27 CASTRREGPNEQFF TGTGCCAGCACTAGGCGGGAGGGCCCCAATGAGCAGTTCTTC
TRBJ2-1 NA NA TRBV6-1 CASGLESIYNEQFF TGTGCCAGCGGACTGGAGAGCATTTACAATGAGCAGTTCTTC
TRBJ1-1 NA NA TRBV4-1 CASSQAHRRVPNTEAFF TGCGCCAGCAGCCAAGCCCACCGCCGGGTTCCGAACACTGAAGCTTTCTTT
TRBJ2-7 TRBD1 NA TRBV28 CASRPLETGVAYEQYF TGTGCCAGCAGACCCCTTGAAACAGGGGTGGCGTACGAGCAGTACTTC
TRBJ2-7 TRBD2 NA TRBV19 CASSSGSGSSYEQYF TGTGCCAGTAGTAGCGGGAGTGGGAGCTCCTACGAGCAGTACTTC
TRBJ2-3 NA NA TRBV5-1 CASREGSWPSTDTQYF TGCGCCAGCAGGGAGGGGAGCTGGCCTAGCACAGATACGCAGTATTTT
TRBJ2-1 NA NA TRBV4-1 CASSTVYNEQFF TGCGCCAGTTCTACAGTGTACAATGAGCAGTTCTTC
TRBJ2-7 NA NA TRBV29-1 CSVIAEYYEQYF TGCAGCGTCATCGCCGAATACTACGAGCAGTACTTC
TRBJ2-7 NA NA TRBV16 CASSHGVTYEQYF TGTGCCAGCAGCCATGGGGTTACCTACGAGCAGTACTTC
TRBJ2-1 NA NA TRBV11-2 CASSLSSGSYNEQFF TGTGCCAGCAGCTTATCCAGCGGGTCCTACAATGAGCAGTTCTTC
TRBJ2-1 TRBD2 NA TRBV7-9 CASSVSGRRGEQFF TGTGCCAGCAGTGTTAGCGGGAGAAGAGGTGAGCAGTTCTTC
TRBJ2-7 TRBD2 once TRBV7-3 CASSGTIAGAAEQYF TGTGCCAGCAGCGGCACGATAGCGGGAGCGGCCGAGCAGTACTTC
TRBJ2-1 TRBD2 once TRBV7-9 CASSLALAGVNEQFF TGTGCCAGCAGCTTAGCGCTAGCGGGAGTTAATGAGCAGTTCTTC
TRBJ2-7 NA NA TRBV10-1 CASSESGTLSGQYF TGCGCCAGCAGTGAGTCGGGGACTCTTTCTGGGCAGTACTTC
TRBJ2-7 NA NA TRBV27 CASSLNSGGEQYF TGTGCCAGCAGTTTAAACTCTGGGGGGGAGCAGTACTTC
TRBJ2-1 NA NA TRBV19 CASSVAASYNEQFF TGTGCCAGTAGCGTAGCTGCTTCCTACAATGAGCAGTTCTTC
TRBJ1-5 TRBD1 NA TRBV28 CASSGRGFGNQPQHF TGTGCCAGCAGTGGCAGGGGGTTCGGCAATCAGCCCCAGCATTTT
TRBJ2-7 TRBD2 once TRBV30 CACQPGGTSYEQYF TGTGCCTGCCAGCCGGGGGGGACTTCCTACGAGCAGTACTTC
TRBJ2-5 NA NA TRBV14 CASSQDLSRWRETQYF TGTGCCAGCAGCCAAGATCTGAGCAGATGGAGAGAGACCCAGTACTTC
TRBJ1-1 TRBD1 NA TRBV30 CAWMSKDRARGNTEAFF TGTGCCTGGATGAGCAAGGACAGGGCCCGGGGGAACACTGAAGCTTTCTTT
TRBJ1-2 TRBD1 few TRBV7-9 CASSLGTGAYGYTF TGTGCCAGCAGCTTGGGGACAGGGGCCTATGGCTACACCTTC